Listed below are T cell receptor beta chains from one sample, sequenced in a study of T cell responses to AZD1222 COVID-19 vaccine. Sequencing was performed with immunoSEQ multiplex PCR; in TCRdb, only in-frame clones are kept and a portion is missing. The data hold roughly 150,000 clones, with 80% to 95% observed a single time. The sample in question was peripheral blood, obtained on day 0 of AZD1222 vaccination. These TCRs come from an adult in good health. The CDR3 runs from the conserved cysteine through the conserved F or W. The D gene is left open where the match is weak. Some rows mark clone size as missing; the rest say once, few, many or name a class of expanded clone.

CDR3aa	CDR3nt	v_gene	j_gene	d_gene	abundance
CASSVARGGGTEAFF	TGTGCCAGCAGCGTAGCCAGGGGAGGGGGCACTGAAGCTTTCTTT	TRBV9	TRBJ1-1	NA	NA
CASDAGIYEQYF	TGTGCCTCCGACGCAGGGATATACGAGCAGTACTTC	TRBV2	TRBJ2-7	NA	NA
CASSLLGPTETQYF	TGCGCCAGCAGCTTGCTCGGTCCCACAGAGACCCAGTACTTC	TRBV5-1	TRBJ2-5	NA	NA
CASSLGGTGKNQPQHF	TGTGCCAGCAGCTTAGGGGGGACAGGTAAAAATCAGCCCCAGCATTTT	TRBV7-8	TRBJ1-5	TRBD1	NA
CASSRAPLSYEQYF	TGTGCCAGTAGTAGGGCTCCACTCTCCTACGAGCAGTACTTC	TRBV19	TRBJ2-7	NA	once
CASSLSGGPPGELFF	TGTGCCAGCAGCTTATCGGGAGGGCCCCCCGGGGAGCTGTTTTTT	TRBV7-2	TRBJ2-2	TRBD2	once
CASSSGTGAGNTIYF	TGTGCCAGCAGCTCCGGGACAGGGGCTGGAAACACCATATATTTT	TRBV7-3	TRBJ1-3	TRBD1	NA
CASRSVQASNYGYTF	TGTGCCAGTAGATCCGTCCAGGCCTCTAACTATGGCTACACCTTC	TRBV19	TRBJ1-2	NA	few
CASSPVQGQGRQPQHF	TGTGCCAGCAGCCCTGTTCAGGGACAGGGACGTCAGCCCCAGCATTTT	TRBV7-4	TRBJ1-5	TRBD1	once
CASSLRNFNQPQHF	TGTGCCAGCAGTTTGAGAAACTTCAATCAGCCCCAGCATTTT	TRBV28	TRBJ1-5	NA	NA
CASSRDSPADTGELFF	TGTGCCAGTAGTAGGGACTCACCAGCAGACACCGGGGAGCTGTTTTTT	TRBV19	TRBJ2-2	NA	NA
CASSQAGQGTEAFF	TGTGCCAGCAGCCAAGCAGGGCAAGGCACTGAAGCTTTCTTT	TRBV3-1/TRBV3-2	TRBJ1-1	NA	NA
CASSEDRENHQPQHF	TGTGCCAGCAGTGAGGACAGGGAAAATCATCAGCCCCAGCATTTT	TRBV25-1	TRBJ1-5	TRBD1	NA
CAISESLGNQPQHF	TGTGCCATCAGTGAATCCCTGGGCAATCAGCCCCAGCATTTT	TRBV10-3	TRBJ1-5	NA	NA
CASSLALNEQFF	TGTGCCAGCAGCTTAGCATTGAATGAGCAGTTCTTC	TRBV7-8	TRBJ2-1	NA	once
CASSLTGGLDSYEQYF	TGCGCCAGCAGCTTGACAGGGGGCTTAGATTCGTACGAGCAGTACTTC	TRBV5-1	TRBJ2-7	TRBD1	NA
CATSRDRGSGNTIYF	TGTGCCACCAGCAGAGACAGGGGGTCTGGAAACACCATATATTTT	TRBV15	TRBJ1-3	TRBD1	once
CASSQTDSYSPLHF	TGTGCCAGCAGTCAAACGGACAGTTATTCACCCCTCCACTTT	TRBV27	TRBJ1-6	NA	NA
CASSLGGTGDTQYF	TGTGCCAGCAGTTTAGGGGGGACGGGAGATACGCAGTATTTT	TRBV27	TRBJ2-3	NA	NA
CASSHPGLAGPTPTYEQYF	TGTGCCAGCAGCCACCCGGGACTAGCGGGTCCTACCCCCACCTACGAGCAGTACTTC	TRBV16	TRBJ2-7	TRBD2	NA
CASVLSSYNEQFF	TGTGCCAGCGTGTTAAGCTCCTACAATGAGCAGTTCTTC	TRBV2	TRBJ2-1	NA	NA
CASSSGTTSYEQYF	TGCGCCAGCAGCTCAGGGACTACTTCCTACGAGCAGTACTTC	TRBV5-1	TRBJ2-7	TRBD2	NA
CASSLGEAYSPLHF	TGTGCCAGCAGTCTTGGAGAAGCTTATTCACCCCTCCACTTT	TRBV27	TRBJ1-6	NA	NA
CASSFDTQYF	TGTGCCAGCAGTTTCGATACGCAGTATTTT	TRBV28	TRBJ2-3	NA	NA
CASSLSQVRYNEQFF	TGTGCCAGCAGCTTATCTCAGGTCAGATACAATGAGCAGTTCTTC	TRBV7-2	TRBJ2-1	NA	NA
CASSQVGAEMNTEAFF	TGTGCCAGCAGCCAAGTCGGGGCAGAGATGAACACTGAAGCTTTCTTT	TRBV4-2	TRBJ1-1	NA	NA
CASRATGAERGYTF	TGTGCCAGTAGGGCCACCGGGGCCGAGCGGGGCTACACCTTC	TRBV19	TRBJ1-2	NA	NA
CASLSPRGQGLKTGELFF	TGTGCCAGTCTTTCACCCAGGGGGCAGGGTCTAAAAACCGGGGAGCTGTTTTTT	TRBV19	TRBJ2-2	TRBD1	once
CASSYLAGGDNSPLHF	TGTGCCAGCAGTTACTTGGCAGGGGGGGATAATTCACCCCTCCACTTT	TRBV6-5	TRBJ1-6	TRBD1	NA
CASSVLEGVTRDTEAFF	TGTGCCAGCAGCGTACTGGAAGGGGTAACCCGTGACACTGAAGCTTTCTTT	TRBV9	TRBJ1-1	NA	NA
CAWSGWVRGSGYGYTF	TGTGCCTGGAGTGGTTGGGTCAGGGGCAGCGGCTATGGCTACACCTTC	TRBV30	TRBJ1-2	NA	once
CSVEETRDGYGYTF	TGCAGCGTTGAAGAGACCCGGGACGGCTATGGCTACACCTTC	TRBV29-1	TRBJ1-2	NA	many
CAISDLGHNEQFF	TGTGCCATCAGTGACCTCGGGCACAATGAGCAGTTCTTC	TRBV10-3	TRBJ2-1	NA	NA
CSVLRGRTEAFF	TGCAGCGTGCTCAGGGGAAGAACTGAAGCTTTCTTT	TRBV29-1	TRBJ1-1	NA	once
CASSQKTSGRASTDTQYF	TGTGCCAGCAGCCAAAAAACTAGCGGGAGGGCATCGACAGATACGCAGTATTTT	TRBV3-1/TRBV3-2	TRBJ2-3	TRBD2	NA
CASSLGLAGNEQFF	TGTGCCAGCAGCTTAGGACTAGCCGGCAATGAGCAGTTCTTC	TRBV11-2	TRBJ2-1	TRBD2	NA
CASSEGAGISGGYTF	TGTGCCAGCAGCGAAGGGGCAGGGATCTCTGGTGGCTACACCTTC	TRBV3-1/TRBV3-2	TRBJ1-2	NA	NA
CASSTQGLGTEAFF	TGTGCCAGCAGTACCCAGGGCTTAGGCACTGAAGCTTTCTTT	TRBV6-5	TRBJ1-1	NA	NA
CASSLSGLAERKNIQYF	TGTGCCAGCAGCTTATCGGGACTAGCGGAACGCAAAAACATTCAGTACTTC	TRBV7-8	TRBJ2-4	TRBD2	once
CAWSVLAGDYNEQFF	TGTGCCTGGAGTGTACTAGCGGGGGACTACAATGAGCAGTTCTTC	TRBV30	TRBJ2-1	TRBD2	NA
CASSFGQGQHGYTF	TGTGCCAGCAGCTTTGGACAGGGGCAACATGGCTACACCTTC	TRBV3-1/TRBV3-2	TRBJ1-2	TRBD1	NA
CASSADRGRGNEQYF	TGTGCCAGCAGCGCGGACAGGGGAAGGGGAAACGAGCAGTACTTC	TRBV7-3	TRBJ2-7	TRBD1	NA
CASRGQAKANYGYTF	TGTGCCAGCAGGGGACAGGCGAAGGCTAACTATGGCTACACCTTC	TRBV6-5	TRBJ1-2	TRBD1	NA
CASSLGSRGAYGYTF	TGCGCCAGCAGCCTAGGGTCGAGGGGGGCCTATGGCTACACCTTC	TRBV4-3	TRBJ1-2	NA	NA
CASSEGSGTDTQYF	TGTGCCAGCAGTGAAGGGTCGGGCACAGATACGCAGTATTTT	TRBV6-1	TRBJ2-3	NA	NA
CASSEPGLGLNEQYF	TGTGCCAGCAGTGAACCTGGGTTAGGTTTGAACGAGCAGTACTTC	TRBV6-1	TRBJ2-7	NA	NA
CASTDSATNEKLFF	TGCGCCAGCACCGACAGTGCAACTAATGAAAAACTGTTTTTT	TRBV5-1	TRBJ1-4	NA	few
CASSAQGGSNQPQHF	TGTGCCAGCAGTGCTCAGGGAGGGTCCAATCAGCCCCAGCATTTT	TRBV2	TRBJ1-5	NA	NA
CASSQIFKGSVGYTF	TGCGCCAGCAGCCAAATTTTTAAAGGGTCGGTTGGCTACACCTTC	TRBV4-1	TRBJ1-2	NA	NA
CASTPLGHYGYTF	TGTGCCAGCACCCCCCTGGGGCACTATGGCTACACCTTC	TRBV6-5	TRBJ1-2	NA	NA
CASSPVGLDNEQFF	TGTGCCAGCAGTCCCGTAGGGTTGGACAATGAGCAGTTCTTC	TRBV7-3	TRBJ2-1	NA	once
CASSRLATAGELFF	TGTGCCAGCAGTAGGCTAGCGACGGCCGGGGAGCTGTTTTTT	TRBV2	TRBJ2-2	NA	once
CASSPTGVSGNTIYF	TGTGCCAGCAGTCCGACAGGGGTCTCTGGAAACACCATATATTTT	TRBV6-6	TRBJ1-3	TRBD1	NA
CASSLGQTSSPLHF	TGCGCCAGCAGCTTGGGCCAGACGAGTTCACCCCTCCACTTT	TRBV5-1	TRBJ1-6	NA	NA